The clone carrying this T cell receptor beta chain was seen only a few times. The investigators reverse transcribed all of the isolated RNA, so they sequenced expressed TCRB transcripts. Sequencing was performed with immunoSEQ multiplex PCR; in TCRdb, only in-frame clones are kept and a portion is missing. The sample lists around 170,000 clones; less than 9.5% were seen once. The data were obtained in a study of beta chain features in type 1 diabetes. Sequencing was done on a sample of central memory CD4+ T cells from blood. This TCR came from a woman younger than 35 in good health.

For the CDR3, the DNA is TGTGCCAGCAGCCAAATCTTACTAGCGGGGAACAATGAGCAGTTCTTC. Its translation is CASSQILLAGNNEQFF. This sequence joins TRBV4-2 and TRBJ2-1, with 10 bases identical to TRBD2. V shed 2 bases and J 5 bases; nucleotides not matched to a gene: 6. This CDR3 contains 16 residues. Germline V CDR1 and CDR2: LGHNA, YNFKEQ.